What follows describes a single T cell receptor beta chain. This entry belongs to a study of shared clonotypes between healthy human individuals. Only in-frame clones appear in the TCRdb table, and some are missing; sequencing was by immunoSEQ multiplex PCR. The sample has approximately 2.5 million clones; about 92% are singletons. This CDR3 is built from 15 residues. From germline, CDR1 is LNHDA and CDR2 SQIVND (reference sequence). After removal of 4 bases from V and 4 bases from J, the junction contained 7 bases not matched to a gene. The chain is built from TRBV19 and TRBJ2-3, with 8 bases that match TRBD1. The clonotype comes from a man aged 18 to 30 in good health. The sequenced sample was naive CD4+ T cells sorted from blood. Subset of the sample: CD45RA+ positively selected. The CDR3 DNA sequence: TGTGCCAGTAGTACTGGACAGGGTAGGGCAGATACGCAGTATTTT. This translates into CASSTGQGRADTQYF.